These T cell receptor beta chains were read from a single sample in a study of early T cells in non-severe SARS-CoV-2 infection. Each CDR3 protein is one row after TCRdb ran MiXCR on the 5' RACE reads. The repertoire holds tens of thousands of distinct CDR3 sequences, around 14% seen once, with around 5.8% in the top ten. The sequencing input was whole blood. These receptors were obtained from an adult who was a healthcare worker with PCR-confirmed SARS-CoV-2 infection or an uninfected control (not recorded which). CDR3s include the opening cysteine and the closing phenylalanine or tryptophan. A D gene is named only where the DNA matches it firmly. Clone size is stated in some rows and not others, as once, few, many or a class when expanded.

>TRBD2|TRBV7-9|many|TRBJ2-1
CASSRSGSTFYNEQFF
TGTGCCAGCAGTCGAAGCGGGAGCACGTTCTACAATGAGCAGTTCTTC
>.|TRBV29-1|many|TRBJ2-7
CSVEMTGIYEQYF
TGCAGCGTCGAAATGACAGGAATCTACGAGCAGTACTTC
>.|TRBV7-2|few|TRBJ1-5
CASSLNGQPQHF
TGTGCCAGCAGCTTAAACGGTCAGCCCCAGCATTTT
>TRBD2|TRBV7-6|many|TRBJ2-7
CASSKTSGGTSGTYPGYEQYF
TGTGCCAGCAGCAAGACGAGCGGTGGGACTAGCGGGACCTATCCTGGGTACGAGCAGTACTTC
>.|TRBV14|.|TRBJ2-1
CASSQVRGKVKFF
TGTGCCAGCAGCCAAGTTCGGGGGAAGGTTAAGTTCTTC
>.|TRBV6-2/TRBV6-3|.|TRBJ2-6
CASRRVPTSSSGANVLTF
TGTGCCAGCAGACGAGTCCCGACCTCCTCCTCTGGGGCCAACGTCCTGACTTTC
>.|TRBV29-1|many|TRBJ1-1
CSVGQTNTEAFF
TGCAGCGTTGGACAGACTAACACTGAAGCTTTCTTT
>.|TRBV2|many|TRBJ2-6
CASTRNSGANVLTF
TGTGCCAGCACAAGGAACTCTGGGGCCAACGTCCTGACTTTC
>.|TRBV7-3|many|TRBJ2-3
CASSLNSGLTDTQYF
TGTGCCAGCAGCTTAAATTCAGGGCTGACAGATACGCAGTATTTT
>TRBD2|TRBV2|.|TRBJ2-1
CASSSSRTSGSYNEQFF
TGTGCCAGCAGTTCATCTAGGACTAGCGGATCCTACAATGAGCAGTTCTTC
>.|TRBV7-7|.|TRBJ2-1
CASSKLRDEQFF
TGTGCCAGCAGCAAACTAAGGGACGAGCAGTTCTTC
>.|TRBV12-3/TRBV12-4|few|TRBJ2-5
CASTLRGETQYF
TGTGCCAGCACCTTGCGCGGAGAGACCCAGTACTTC
>.|TRBV30|many|TRBJ2-1
CAWGSLNAYNEQFF
TGTGCCTGGGGTAGCCTAAACGCCTACAATGAGCAGTTCTTC
>.|TRBV2|.|TRBJ1-1
CASNTVMDTEAFF
TGTGCCAGCAACACGGTGATGGACACTGAAGCTTTCTTT
>TRBD2|TRBV7-6|few|TRBJ2-2
CASSLSGRGSGELFF
TGTGCCAGCAGCCTAAGCGGGAGAGGGAGCGGGGAGCTGTTTTTT
>.|TRBV7-6|few|TRBJ2-7
CASGLAAPGEQYF
TGTGCCAGCGGCCTAGCAGCACCTGGCGAGCAGTACTTC
>TRBD2|TRBV9|few|TRBJ2-4
CASGRASGNIQYF
TGTGCCAGCGGCAGGGCTAGCGGAAACATTCAGTACTTC
>TRBD1|TRBV14|few|TRBJ1-2
CASSQGTGYGYTF
TGTGCCAGCAGCCAAGGGACAGGCTATGGCTACACCTTC
>.|TRBV7-9|many|TRBJ2-1
CASSFPLMGEQFF
TGTGCCAGCAGCTTCCCTCTGATGGGGGAGCAGTTCTTC
>.|TRBV7-8|many|TRBJ1-1
CASSLAPPLSAEVFF
TGTGCCAGCAGCTTAGCGCCGCCGCTATCGGCTGAAGTTTTCTTT
>.|TRBV9|.|TRBJ2-5
CASSVDVGPVTQYF
TGTGCCAGCAGCGTAGACGTAGGCCCGGTGACCCAGTACTTC
>.|TRBV7-8|few|TRBJ2-7
CASSLSGSGPYEQYF
TGTGCCAGCAGCTTATCGGGCAGCGGCCCCTACGAGCAGTACTTC
>.|TRBV5-6|few|TRBJ1-6
CASSSTGSSPLHF
TGTGCCAGCAGCTCGACAGGTAGTTCACCCCTCCACTTT
>.|TRBV28|many|TRBJ2-7
CASSLGSFRVEQYF
TGTGCCAGCAGCTTGGGGAGTTTCCGAGTCGAGCAGTACTTC
>TRBD2|TRBV9|few|TRBJ2-7
CASSVAGTSGNEQYF
TGTGCCAGCAGCGTAGCTGGGACTAGCGGGAACGAGCAGTACTTC
>.|TRBV6-6|many|TRBJ2-7
CASSYFRGEQYF
TGTGCCAGCAGTTACTTTCGGGGAGAGCAGTACTTC
>.|TRBV20-1|.|TRBJ1-1
CSAPVWVGNTEAFF
TGCAGTGCTCCAGTCTGGGTTGGAAACACTGAAGCTTTCTTT
>TRBD2|TRBV2|.|TRBJ2-3
CASSDSGLAVTDTQYF
TGTGCCAGCAGTGATTCCGGACTAGCGGTCACAGATACGCAGTATTTT
>.|TRBV11-2|many|TRBJ2-1
CASSLVGVNNEQFF
TGTGCCAGCAGCTTAGTCGGCGTCAACAATGAGCAGTTCTTC
>TRBD1|TRBV20-1|few|TRBJ1-5
CSAGTDREGQPQHF
TGCAGTGCTGGGACGGACAGGGAGGGTCAGCCCCAGCATTTT
>.|TRBV7-2|.|TRBJ2-3
CASSLEGPADTLYF
TGTGCCAGCAGCTTAGAGGGCCCGGCAGATACGCTGTATTTT
>.|TRBV12-3/TRBV12-4|few|TRBJ2-5
CASSPRNEETQYF
TGTGCCAGCAGCCCCCGGAACGAAGAGACCCAGTACTTC
>.|TRBV7-2|.|TRBJ2-7
CASSLQQGSSYEQYF
TGTGCCAGCAGCTTACAACAGGGAAGCTCCTACGAGCAGTACTTC
>.|TRBV5-1|many|TRBJ1-2
CASSLDHLANYGYTF
TGCGCCAGCAGCTTGGATCACCTAGCTAACTATGGCTACACCTTC
>.|TRBV28|many|TRBJ2-3
CASSFRPDTQYF
TGTGCCAGCAGTTTTCGTCCGGATACGCAGTATTTT
>.|TRBV7-9|few|TRBJ2-5
CASSLSVTQYF
TGTGCCAGCAGCTTGTCCGTGACCCAGTACTTC
>TRBD2|TRBV20-1|few|TRBJ2-1
CSASVTAGGTFF
TGCAGTGCTAGTGTGACTGCGGGAGGGACCTTCTTC
>.|TRBV29-1|many|TRBJ1-5
CSVGFWEGPQHF
TGCAGCGTTGGTTTTTGGGAAGGGCCCCAGCATTTT
>TRBD1|TRBV7-6|once|TRBJ2-5
CASSLMTGGETQYF
TGTGCCAGCAGCTTAATGACAGGGGGCGAGACCCAGTACTTC
>TRBD1|TRBV18|many|TRBJ1-6
CASSWDRGDSPLHF
TGTGCCAGCTCCTGGGACAGAGGCGATTCACCCCTCCACTTT
>.|TRBV5-1|.|TRBJ2-7
CASSLAAGYKDEQYF
TGCGCCAGCAGCTTGGCCGCAGGGTACAAAGACGAGCAGTACTTC
>.|TRBV3-1|.|TRBJ1-1
CASSQGGHPTEAFF
TGTGCCAGCAGCCAAGGGGGACACCCCACTGAAGCTTTCTTT
>TRBD1|TRBV27|.|TRBJ1-5
CASSPRDRGLGQPQHF
TGTGCCAGCAGTCCACGGGACAGGGGGCTCGGACAGCCCCAGCATTTT
>.|TRBV5-1|few|TRBJ1-1
CASSHNRVADTEAFF
TGCGCCAGCAGCCACAACCGAGTGGCGGACACTGAAGCTTTCTTT
>TRBD1|TRBV3-1|.|TRBJ1-6
CASSHRGANNSPLHF
TGTGCCAGCAGCCACAGGGGGGCCAATAATTCACCCCTCCACTTT
>TRBD2|TRBV7-6|many|TRBJ2-1
CASSPFGLAGVNNEQFF
TGTGCCAGCAGCCCATTCGGACTAGCGGGAGTCAACAATGAGCAGTTCTTC
>.|TRBV7-9|many|TRBJ2-3
CASSPGSPTDTQYF
TGTGCCAGCAGCCCTGGGAGCCCCACAGATACGCAGTATTTT
>.|TRBV3-1|.|TRBJ2-7
CASSQGYAYEQYF
TGTGCCAGCAGCCAAGGATACGCCTACGAGCAGTACTTC
>.|TRBV5-6|.|TRBJ2-2
CASSPRVPSTGELFF
TGTGCCAGCAGCCCCAGGGTTCCGAGCACCGGGGAGCTGTTTTTT